A selection of T cell receptor beta chains follows, all from one sample in a study of blood T cells in healthy people across ages. TCRdb reanalysed the 5' RACE reads using MiXCR and keeps one entry per CDR3 protein. The sample includes over 750,000 distinct CDR3 sequences, roughly 25% of them seen just once. These data were likewise used in another study, on T cells of mothers and their children.

Sequencing was done on a sample of blood. Source of these receptors: a boy younger than 18 in good health. CDR3s include the opening cysteine and the closing phenylalanine or tryptophan. The D gene is left open where the match is weak. Size tells how often a clone was seen (once, few, many) or the class of an expanded clone, and some rows leave it out.

D gene	V gene	J gene	clone size	CDR3 DNA	CDR3 protein
TRBD2	TRBV7-2	TRBJ2-1	few	TGTGCCAGCAGCTTGGCCGGGACTAGCGGGGGTCATGAGCAGTTCTTC	CASSLAGTSGGHEQFF
NA	TRBV28	TRBJ2-7	few	TGTGCCAGCAGTTCCCCCTCCACCTACGAGCAGTACTTC	CASSSPSTYEQYF
NA	TRBV25-1	TRBJ2-6	few	TGTGCCAGCAGTCGTCGGGGTCCGGGGGCCAACGTCCTGACTTTC	CASSRRGPGANVLTF
NA	TRBV5-1	TRBJ1-5	few	TGCGCCAGCAGCTTGGAGGGGGGGGGCAATCAGCCCCAGCATTTT	CASSLEGGGNQPQHF
TRBD2	TRBV29-1	TRBJ2-3	NA	TGCAGCGTTGAAAGAGGGTCGGGGGGAGCAGATACGCAGTATTTT	CSVERGSGGADTQYF
TRBD2	TRBV12-3/TRBV12-4	TRBJ2-5	NA	TGTGCCAGCAGTTTAGGGGCTAGCGGGGGCCTAGTAGAGACCCAGTACTTC	CASSLGASGGLVETQYF
NA	TRBV15	TRBJ1-5	NA	TGTGCCACCAGCGGTGAGAGCAATCAGCCCCAGCATTTT	CATSGESNQPQHF
NA	TRBV5-1	TRBJ2-7	NA	TGCGCCAGCAGCTTGACTCCGGGACAAGCCCCATACGAGCAGTACTTC	CASSLTPGQAPYEQYF
NA	TRBV5-1	TRBJ1-2	NA	TGCGCCAGCAGCTTGGATGTAGGGGACTATGGCTACACCTTC	CASSLDVGDYGYTF
TRBD2	TRBV6-1	TRBJ2-5	NA	TGTGCCAGCAGCCCTTATTTCACTAGCGGGGAAACCCAAGAGACCCAGTGCTTC	CASSPYFTSGETQETQCF
NA	TRBV5-6	TRBJ2-5	few	TGTGCCAGCACCACTACAGGGAGCGGGGAGACCCAGTACTTC	CASTTTGSGETQYF
NA	TRBV5-1	TRBJ2-5	NA	TGCGCCAGCAGCCCTGAACCCGCTGTAGAGACCCAGTACTTC	CASSPEPAVETQYF
TRBD2	TRBV29-1	TRBJ2-3	few	TGCAGCGTTGGAGCTAGCGGGTTTAGCACAGATACGCAGTATTTT	CSVGASGFSTDTQYF
NA	TRBV20-1	TRBJ1-4	NA	TGCAGTGCTAGTAGGGGGACAACTAATGAAAAACTGTTTTTT	CSASRGTTNEKLFF
TRBD1	TRBV7-6	TRBJ2-7	few	TGTGCCAGCAGCTCGGGACAGGGTGACCCCTACGAGCAGTACTTC	CASSSGQGDPYEQYF
NA	TRBV6-6	TRBJ2-1	few	TGTGCCAGCAGTTACGGGAGCCCGGCGGGAGAGCAGTTCTTC	CASSYGSPAGEQFF
NA	TRBV13	TRBJ2-4	NA	TGTGCCAGCAGCTTAGGACACATCAAACAAAACATTCAGTACTTC	CASSLGHIKQNIQYF
NA	TRBV5-6	TRBJ2-5	NA	TGTGCCAGCAGCTTGACCAGGGAAGGAGAGACCCAGTACTTC	CASSLTREGETQYF
NA	TRBV2	TRBJ2-1	few	TGTGCCAGCAGTGAACTGAGCAATGAGCAGTTCTTC	CASSELSNEQFF
NA	TRBV5-1	TRBJ2-1	NA	TGCGTCAGCAGCTTGGAAGTAAGTGGAGGGTTTAATGAGCAGTTCTTC	CVSSLEVSGGFNEQFF
NA	TRBV7-2	TRBJ1-3	few	TGTGCCAGCTGGGAGAGAGCGAGCTCTGGAAACACCATATATTTT	CASWERASSGNTIYF
NA	TRBV29-1	TRBJ2-1	NA	TGCAGCGTTGAAGAAAGGGGATTCGAGCAGTTCTTC	CSVEERGFEQFF
NA	TRBV6-6	TRBJ2-2	NA	TGTGCCAGCAGTTACCTCTACGGCAACGGGGAGCTGTTTTTT	CASSYLYGNGELFF
NA	TRBV15	TRBJ2-5	few	TGTGCCACCAGCAGAGATAAGGGGGAGACCCAGTACTTC	CATSRDKGETQYF
NA	TRBV6-2/TRBV6-3	TRBJ2-1	NA	TGTGCCAGCATCGATCAAGGGGGGACCTTCAATGAGCAGTTCTTC	CASIDQGGTFNEQFF
NA	TRBV5-1	TRBJ2-7	NA	TGCGCCAGCAACCCGGACTCGTCTTACGAGCAGTACTTC	CASNPDSSYEQYF
NA	TRBV19	TRBJ2-7	NA	TGTGCCAGTACCAGGGACCCCTTCTCCTACGAGCAGTACTTC	CASTRDPFSYEQYF
NA	TRBV7-9	TRBJ2-7	few	TGTGCCAGCAGCGACGGGTTAAGGGACGAGCAGTACTTC	CASSDGLRDEQYF
NA	TRBV29-1	TRBJ2-1	NA	TGCAGCGTTGTGCTAGCGCAAGGACCTCAGAATGAGCAGTTCTTC	CSVVLAQGPQNEQFF
TRBD2	TRBV11-2	TRBJ2-7	NA	TGTGCCAACAGCTTAGTCGGGAGGAGCCACTACGAGCAGTACTTC	CANSLVGRSHYEQYF
TRBD2	TRBV20-1	TRBJ2-7	few	TGCAGTGCTAGAGATATTAGCGGGGGGACCTACGAGCAGTACTTC	CSARDISGGTYEQYF
TRBD1	TRBV6-1	TRBJ1-5	NA	TGTGCCAGCAGTGAACGAGAGGGGGCAAATCAGCCCCAGCATTTT	CASSEREGANQPQHF
TRBD2	TRBV2	TRBJ2-7	few	TGTGCCAGCAGCCCGCTAGCGGGGGGGCCGCACGAGCAGTACTTC	CASSPLAGGPHEQYF
TRBD1	TRBV29-1	TRBJ2-1	NA	TGCAGCGCTGGGGCCCGATGGACAGGGGTCCATGAGCAGTTCTTC	CSAGARWTGVHEQFF
NA	TRBV5-1	TRBJ1-1	NA	TGCGCCAGCAGCTTTTTTGGACCAAATGGGAACACTGAAGCTTTCTTT	CASSFFGPNGNTEAFF
NA	TRBV7-9	TRBJ1-2	many	TGTGCCAGCAGCTTGGTGACGGCTCTCGGCTATGGCTACACCTTC	CASSLVTALGYGYTF
NA	TRBV3-1	TRBJ1-2	few	TGTGCCAGCAGCCAAGCAGGACGAGGCTACACCTTC	CASSQAGRGYTF
TRBD2	TRBV5-6	TRBJ2-7	few	TGTGCCAGCAGCTTTAGCGGGGGTATCTACGAGCAGTACTTC	CASSFSGGIYEQYF
NA	TRBV11-2	TRBJ1-4	few	TGTGCCAGCAGCCTCGGGACGGAGGGCTATAATGAAAAACTGTTTTTT	CASSLGTEGYNEKLFF
NA	TRBV27	TRBJ2-1	NA	TGTGCCAGCAGTTCCCAGGGAAGCTCCTACAATGAGCAGTTCTTC	CASSSQGSSYNEQFF
TRBD2	TRBV27	TRBJ2-5	NA	TGTGCCAGCAGAACCTTAGCGGGAAAGGGAGAGACCCAGTACTTC	CASRTLAGKGETQYF
NA	TRBV5-1	TRBJ1-4	NA	TGCGCCAGCAGCCTCGGTACAGGACCTGCGGAAAAACTGTTTTTT	CASSLGTGPAEKLFF
NA	TRBV6-1	TRBJ2-3	NA	TGTGCCAGCAGTGAACACTCAGGACAAACAGATACGCAGTATTTT	CASSEHSGQTDTQYF
NA	TRBV27	TRBJ2-1	NA	TGTGCCAGCAGCCCCTCGGGATACGGTTACAATGAGCAGTTCTTC	CASSPSGYGYNEQFF
NA	TRBV12-3/TRBV12-4	TRBJ2-7	NA	TGTGCCAGCAGTTTTCGGTCCGATTACGAGCAGTACTTC	CASSFRSDYEQYF
TRBD2	TRBV3-1	TRBJ2-5	few	TGTGCCAGCAGCCCCCGACTGGGAGGGGCGGAGACCCAGTACTTC	CASSPRLGGAETQYF
NA	TRBV6-5	TRBJ1-2	few	TGTGCCAGCAGGACAGGTTTTGATGGCTACACCTTC	CASRTGFDGYTF